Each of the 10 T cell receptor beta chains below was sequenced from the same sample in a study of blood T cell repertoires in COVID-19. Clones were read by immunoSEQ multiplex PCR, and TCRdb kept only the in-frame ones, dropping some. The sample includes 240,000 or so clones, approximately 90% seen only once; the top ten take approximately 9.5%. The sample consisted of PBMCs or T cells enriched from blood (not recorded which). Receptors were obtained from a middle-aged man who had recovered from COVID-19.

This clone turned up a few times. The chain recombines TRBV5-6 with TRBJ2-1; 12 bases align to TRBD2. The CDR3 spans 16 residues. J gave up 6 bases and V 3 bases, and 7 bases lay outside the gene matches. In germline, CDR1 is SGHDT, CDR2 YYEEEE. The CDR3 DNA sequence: TGTGCCAGCAGCTCATGGACTAGCGGGATAAGCAATGAGCAGTTCTTC. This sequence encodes CASSSWTSGISNEQFF.

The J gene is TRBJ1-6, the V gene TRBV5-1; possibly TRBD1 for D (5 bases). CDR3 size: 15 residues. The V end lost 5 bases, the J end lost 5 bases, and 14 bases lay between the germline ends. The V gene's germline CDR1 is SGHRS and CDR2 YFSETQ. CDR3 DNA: TGCGCCAGCAGTTCTCTGGGGCAGGATAATTCACCCCTCCACTTT. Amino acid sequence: CASSSLGQDNSPLHF.

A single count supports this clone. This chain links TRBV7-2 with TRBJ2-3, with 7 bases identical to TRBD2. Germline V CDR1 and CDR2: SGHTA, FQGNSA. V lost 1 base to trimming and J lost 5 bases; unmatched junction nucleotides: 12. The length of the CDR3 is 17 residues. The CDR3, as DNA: TGTGCCAGCAGCTTAGTCGGGGCTGGACTAGTTGGAGATACGCAGTATTTT. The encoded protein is CASSLVGAGLVGDTQYF.

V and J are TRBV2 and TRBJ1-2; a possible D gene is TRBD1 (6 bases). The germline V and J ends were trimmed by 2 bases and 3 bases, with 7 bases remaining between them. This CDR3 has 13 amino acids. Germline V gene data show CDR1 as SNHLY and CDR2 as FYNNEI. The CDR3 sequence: CASSETGYYGYTF. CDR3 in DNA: TGTGCCAGCAGTGAAACAGGGTACTATGGCTACACCTTC.

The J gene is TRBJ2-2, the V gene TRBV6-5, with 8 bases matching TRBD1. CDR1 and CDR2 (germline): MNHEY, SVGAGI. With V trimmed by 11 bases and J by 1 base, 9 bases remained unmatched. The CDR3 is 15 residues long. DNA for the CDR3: TGTGCCGGCCTGCAGGGGGCGCAGAACACCGGGGAGCTGTTTTTT. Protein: CAGLQGAQNTGELFF.

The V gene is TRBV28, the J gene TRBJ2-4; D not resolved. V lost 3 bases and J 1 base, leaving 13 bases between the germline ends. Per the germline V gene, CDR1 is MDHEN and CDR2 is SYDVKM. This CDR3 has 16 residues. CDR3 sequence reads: CASSLNSLLAKNIQYF. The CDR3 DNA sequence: TGTGCCAGCAGTTTGAACTCCTTATTGGCCAAAAACATTCAGTACTTC.

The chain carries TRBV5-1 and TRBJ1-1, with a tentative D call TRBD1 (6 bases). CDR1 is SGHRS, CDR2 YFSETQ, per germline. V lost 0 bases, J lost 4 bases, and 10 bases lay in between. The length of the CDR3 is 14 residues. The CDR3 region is CASSLGVRGTEAFF. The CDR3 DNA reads TGCGCCAGCAGCTTGGGGGTCAGGGGCACTGAAGCTTTCTTT.

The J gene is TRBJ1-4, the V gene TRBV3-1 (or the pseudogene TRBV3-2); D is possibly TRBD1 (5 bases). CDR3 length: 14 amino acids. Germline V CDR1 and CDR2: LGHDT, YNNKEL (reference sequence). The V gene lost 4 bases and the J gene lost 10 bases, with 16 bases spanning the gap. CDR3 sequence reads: CASSLGQPVAKLFF. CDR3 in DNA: TGTGCCAGCAGCCTTGGACAACCCGTAGCAAAACTGTTTTTT.

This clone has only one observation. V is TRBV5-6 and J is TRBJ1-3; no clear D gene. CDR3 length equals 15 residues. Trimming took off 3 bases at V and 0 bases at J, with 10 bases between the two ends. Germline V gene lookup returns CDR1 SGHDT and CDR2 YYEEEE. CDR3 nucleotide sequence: TGTGCCAGCAGCTATGGTTGGGCCTCTGGAAACACCATATATTTT. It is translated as CASSYGWASGNTIYF.

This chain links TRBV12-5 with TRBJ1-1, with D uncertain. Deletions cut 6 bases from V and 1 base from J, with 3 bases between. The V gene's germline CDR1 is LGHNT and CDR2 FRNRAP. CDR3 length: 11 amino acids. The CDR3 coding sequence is TGTGCTAGTGGCAGGAACACTGAAGCTTTCTTT. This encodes CASGRNTEAFF.